This T cell receptor beta chain was sequenced for a study of CD8+CD57+ T cells in acquired aplastic anemia. The study, taken as a whole, reports: Common to patients and controls were roughly 30 CD8+ CDR3 sequences.

Patients sequenced had flow cytometry evidence of CD8+CD57+ cell expansion. Among the patients, all had severe acquired aplastic anemia. V shed 4 bases, J shed 10 bases, and the junction held 2 bases outside the gene matches. Germline V gene sequence: CDR1 SGHRS, CDR2 YFSETQ. The CDR3 extends over 13 amino acids. Genomic DNA, serving as template, underwent TCR beta VDJ and CDR3 profiling. Via MiXCR, TCRdb re-called the reads, giving one row per CDR3 protein. The top ten hold roughly three fifths of the sample, which has about 200,000 distinct CDR3 sequences, over 55% seen once. On this clonotype: Its target is unknown.

The receptor comes from a human donor with aplastic anemia. Sequencing used sorted CD4+, CD8+, or CD8+CD57+ T cells (not recorded which) from PBMCs. The chain joins TRBV5-1 to TRBJ2-1, with 13 bases that match TRBD2. The CDR3 coding sequence is TGCGCCAGCAGCCAGGGACTAGCGGGGGAGCAGTTCTTC. Protein: CASSQGLAGEQFF.